A single sample gave rise to the 27 T cell receptor beta chains below, sequenced in a study of identifying expanded T cells in peripheral blood. TCRdb's copy holds only in-frame clones and misses some; the assay was immunoSEQ multiplex PCR. The profile covers under 150,000 clones, with 70% to 90% appearing a single time and more than 7% taken by the ten largest. The sample comprised blood. All receptors derive from a person aged 18 to 69 in good health.

The chain uses TRBV11-2 and TRBJ1-4; D gene uncertain. Trimming removed 0 bases from V and 0 bases from J, with 5 bases in between. The CDR3 has 15 residues. Germline V gives CDR1 SGHAT, CDR2 FQNNGV. The CDR3 DNA follows: TGTGCCAGCAGCTTAGATCGAACAACTAATGAAAAACTGTTTTTT. The encoded protein is CASSLDRTTNEKLFF.

This clone was found once. This chain uses TRBV6-1 with TRBJ1-5; D might be TRBD1 (5 bases). Germline loops: CDR1 MNHNS, CDR2 SASEGT. Trimming took 8 bases from V and 0 from J, leaving 14 bases between them. The CDR3 is 15 amino acids. The CDR3 DNA sequence: TGTGCCAGCGGGACTCTCCCGCCTAGCAATCAGCCCCAGCATTTT. This gives the protein CASGTLPPSNQPQHF.

The V call is TRBV5-1, the J call TRBJ1-3; D possibly corresponds to TRBD1 (5 bases). The CDR3 length is 15 residues. Germline V gene sequence: CDR1 SGHRS, CDR2 YFSETQ. The V and J ends lost 0 bases and 1 base respectively, with 8 bases between them. This chain's CDR3 is CASSLAAGSGNTIYF. DNA of the CDR3: TGCGCCAGCAGCTTGGCGGCAGGGTCTGGAAACACCATATATTTT.

The gene calls are TRBV4-1 and TRBJ1-5; D gene ambiguous. The CDR3 has 16 amino acids. The V and J ends lost 1 base and 1 base respectively, with 11 bases between them. Germline CDR1 MGHRA, CDR2 YSYEKL. CDR3 residues: CASSQVETPSNQPQHF. Here the CDR3 DNA reads TGCGCCAGCAGCCAAGTTGAGACCCCGAGCAATCAGCCCCAGCATTTT.

This chain joins TRBV5-5 and TRBJ1-6; a possible D gene is TRBD1 (5 bases). The ends were cut back, 2 bases at V and 10 bases at J, with 13 bases in the middle. Germline CDR1 and CDR2: SGHKS and YYEKEE (reference sequence). The CDR3 covers 14 residues. In DNA, the CDR3 is TGTGCCAGCAGCTTAGCACAGGAGAGCTCACCCCTCCACTTT. It encodes CASSLAQESSPLHF.

This chain uses TRBV30 with TRBJ2-6; D call uncertain. The germline V gene has CDR1 GTSNPN and CDR2 SVGIG (reference sequence). The CDR3 is made up of 15 amino acids. Trimming removed 0 bases at V and 2 bases at J, with 8 bases between. CDR3 in DNA: TGTGCCTGGAGTGTTTCGGTAGCTGGGGCCAACGTCCTGACTTTC. Translation: CAWSVSVAGANVLTF.

The genes are TRBV9 and TRBJ1-3; D ambiguous. The CDR3 consists of 15 residues. Germline lookup yields CDR1 SGDLS and CDR2 YYNGEE. The V gene lost 0 bases and the J gene lost 0 bases, with 7 bases spanning the gap. In DNA, the CDR3 is TGTGCCAGCAGCGTAGGAGCCCTCTCTGGAAACACCATATATTTT. It translates to CASSVGALSGNTIYF.

CDR3 bases: TGTGCCAGCAGTCAAGACTGGAACACTGAAGCTTTCTTT. Translation: CASSQDWNTEAFF. The chain is built from TRBV11-3 and TRBJ1-1, with D hard to call. The V and J ends lost 6 bases and 1 base respectively, with 9 bases between them. Germline V CDR1 and CDR2: SGHNT, YENEEA. The CDR3 runs 13 residues.

The gene calls are TRBV5-4 and TRBJ2-7; D is perhaps TRBD2 (6 bases). This CDR3 has 14 residues. CDR1 SGHNT and CDR2 YYREEE come from the germline V gene (reference sequence). Trimming pared 4 bases from V and 3 bases from J, leaving 14 bases between. In nucleotides, the CDR3 is TGTGCCAGCAGCCCTCCGGGACTCTTCTACGAGCAGTACTTC. Amino acid sequence: CASSPPGLFYEQYF.

The rearrangement links TRBV5-4 to TRBJ2-7, with 11 bases fitting TRBD2. The length of the CDR3 is 16 residues. Unmatched junction bases numbered 13, after V lost 4 bases and J lost 7 bases. From germline, CDR1 is SGHNT and CDR2 YYREEE (reference sequence). The CDR3 DNA sequence: TGTGCCAGCAGCCAACGCCTATCGGGACTAGCGGATGAGCAGTACTTC. As protein: CASSQRLSGLADEQYF.

V gene TRBV7-2 combines with J gene TRBJ2-3; D unresolved. This CDR3 is built from 14 residues. V was pared by 2 bases and J by 0 bases, with 6 bases between. Per the germline V gene, CDR1 is SGHTA and CDR2 is FQGNSA. CDR3 in DNA: TGTGCCAGCAGCTTATTGTCAAGCACAGATACGCAGTATTTT. It codes for CASSLLSSTDTQYF.

This chain joins TRBV7-3 and TRBJ2-4; the D gene is possibly TRBD1 (6 bases). The CDR3 is 14 residues long. CDR1 and CDR2 (germline): SGHTA, FQGTGA. V was clipped by 3 bases and J by 6 bases, with 12 bases between them. CDR3 DNA sequence: TGTGCCAGCAGCTTGGCCTCAGGGGCAAACATTCAGTACTTC. It is translated as CASSLASGANIQYF.

The chain is built from TRBV28 and TRBJ2-2, with 8 bases fitting TRBD2. The CDR3 runs 17 residues. Germline V gene sequence: CDR1 MDHEN, CDR2 SYDVKM. Trimming removed 4 bases from V and 6 bases from J; junction bases left unmatched: 13. The CDR3 DNA reads TGTGCCAGCAGTTCGTCCCGGGGGGGTTGGAGATCCGGGGAGCTGTTTTTT. Its protein is CASSSSRGGWRSGELFF.

This rearrangement joins TRBV6-6 to TRBJ2-3, with no clear D. V was shortened by 3 bases and J by 0 bases, with 7 bases between the two germline ends. The CDR3 has 14 amino acids. Germline-derived CDR1 and CDR2 are MNHNY and SVGAGI (reference sequence). CDR3 sequence: CASSYVPSTDTQYF. For the CDR3, the DNA is TGTGCCAGCAGTTATGTCCCCAGCACAGATACGCAGTATTTT.

The chain links TRBV6-1 to TRBJ2-3; TRBD1 agrees at 9 bases. Unmatched junction bases numbered 9, after V lost 0 bases and J lost 5 bases. CDR3 size: 17 residues. Germline V CDR1 and CDR2: MNHNS, SASEGT. CDR3 in amino acids: CASSEAGVGQGQDTQYF. The CDR3, as DNA: TGTGCCAGCAGTGAAGCAGGGGTGGGACAGGGACAAGATACGCAGTATTTT.

V is TRBV18 and J is TRBJ1-1, with D maybe TRBD1 (5 bases). There are 17 residues in the CDR3. Germline V gene lookup returns CDR1 KGHSH and CDR2 LQKENI. Trimming pared 4 bases from V and 4 bases from J, leaving 22 bases between. The CDR3, as DNA: TGTGCCAGCTCACTCCGTGGGACCAGGGTTGAGGGCACTGAAGCTTTCTTT. Translation gives CASSLRGTRVEGTEAFF.

The rearrangement joins TRBV19 to TRBJ2-7; TRBD2 aligns across 9 bases. Germline V gene sequence: CDR1 LNHDA, CDR2 SQIVND (reference sequence). This CDR3 contains 16 residues. Unmatched junction bases numbered 16, after V lost 9 bases and J lost 4 bases. In DNA form, the CDR3 reads TGTGCCAGCACCCCCAAGAGTAGCGGGAGTACGTACGAGCAGTACTTC. As protein: CASTPKSSGSTYEQYF.

This clone was detected only once. The V gene is TRBV7-9, the J gene TRBJ2-3; 13 nucleotides align to TRBD2. From germline, CDR1 is SEHNR and CDR2 FQNEAQ (reference sequence). The CDR3 consists of 17 residues. With V trimmed by 6 bases and J by 5 bases, 11 bases remained unmatched. The CDR3 nucleotides are TGTGCCAGCAGATCACAACCGGGACTAGCGGGGCTAGATACGCAGTATTTT. It yields the protein CASRSQPGLAGLDTQYF.

The V gene is TRBV28, the J gene TRBJ2-1; D gene uncertain. This CDR3 spans 12 amino acids. Per the germline V gene, CDR1 is MDHEN and CDR2 is SYDVKM. V was clipped by 3 bases and J by 9 bases, with 9 bases between them. As DNA, the CDR3 is TGTGCCAGCAGTTTTTCATGGGGTGAGCAGTTCTTC. The encoded protein is CASSFSWGEQFF.

The CDR3 is CASSLRLAETQYF. In DNA form, the CDR3 reads TGTGCCAGCAGCTTAAGGCTAGCGGAGACCCAGTACTTC. The gene calls are TRBV13 and TRBJ2-5; D is perhaps TRBD2 (6 bases). This CDR3 has 13 amino acids. The ends were cut back, 2 bases at V and 5 bases at J, with 9 bases in the middle. Germline CDR1 reads PRHDT; CDR2 reads FYEKMQ (reference sequence).

This chain connects TRBV6-5 to TRBJ1-4, with unresolved D. V was shortened by 2 bases and J by 7 bases, with 8 bases between the two germline ends. Per the germline V gene, CDR1 is MNHEY and CDR2 is SVGAGI. CDR3 length equals 13 residues. CDR3: CASSYRHTEKLFF. DNA for the CDR3: TGTGCCAGCAGTTACCGACACACTGAAAAACTGTTTTTT.

The chain links TRBV7-2 to TRBJ2-7, with a weak D call TRBD2 (5 bases). The ends were cut back, 3 bases at V and 1 base at J, with 10 bases in the middle. CDR1 is SGHTA and CDR2 is FQGNSA in the germline V gene. The length of the CDR3 is 14 residues. The CDR3 nucleotides read TGTGCCAGCAGCTTTAGGACTGCTTCCTACGAGCAGTACTTC. Translated: CASSFRTASYEQYF.

The chain uses TRBV10-3 and TRBJ1-5; tentative D call: TRBD1 (5 bases). Germline V gene data show CDR1 as ENHRY and CDR2 as SYGVKD. The ends were cut back, 5 bases at V and 4 bases at J, with 15 bases in the middle. The CDR3 length is 15 residues. The CDR3 DNA is TGTGCCATCAGTCCAGACGGGACGAATAATCAGCCCCAGCATTTT. Translating gives CAISPDGTNNQPQHF.

This chain uses TRBV7-9 with TRBJ2-5; D tentatively fits TRBD1 or TRBD2 (6 bases each). Trimming shortened V by 10 bases and J by 5 bases, and 17 bases separated the two germline ends. Germline V gene data show CDR1 as SEHNR and CDR2 as FQNEAQ (reference sequence). This CDR3 has 13 amino acids. CDR3 loop: CAIFSGASETQYF. CDR3 nucleotide sequence: TGTGCCATCTTCTCGGGGGCATCCGAGACCCAGTACTTC.

This clone was detected once. The CDR3 is CAWSAWASGDEQYF. The CDR3 DNA reads TGTGCCTGGAGTGCTTGGGCCTCGGGGGACGAGCAGTACTTC. V gene TRBV30 combines with J gene TRBJ2-7, with D possibly being TRBD2 (6 bases). Germline V gene sequence: CDR1 GTSNPN, CDR2 SVGIG (reference sequence). V lost 1 base, J lost 5 bases, and 15 bases lay in between. The CDR3 covers 14 residues.

This clone has more than one count but fewer than ten. The chain has TRBV4-2 and TRBJ1-1; 9 bases align to TRBD1. Per germline, CDR1 LGHNA and CDR2 YNFKEQ. The CDR3 runs to 15 residues. J lost 1 base, V lost 3 bases, and 3 bases had no gene match. CDR3 in amino acids: CASSQGQGRNTEAFF. The CDR3 nucleotides are TGTGCCAGCAGCCAGGGACAGGGTAGGAACACTGAAGCTTTCTTT.

V and J are TRBV19 and TRBJ2-1; D remains unclear. V was pared by 3 bases and J by 10 bases, with 16 bases between. This CDR3 has 14 residues. Germline V gene data show CDR1 as LNHDA and CDR2 as SQIVND (reference sequence). CDR3 in amino acids: CASSILDVVREQFF. CDR3 sequence (DNA): TGTGCCAGTAGTATTCTCGACGTGGTCCGGGAGCAGTTCTTC.